The T cell receptor beta chain described here comes from a study of cytomegalovirus exposure and HLA in healthy donors. Study outcomes and limitations: The study put 150 to 200 TCR beta chains on its list as cytomegalovirus-associated.

The germline CDR1 and CDR2 sequences are MGHRA and YSYEKL. The CDR3 extends over 16 amino acids. V lost 3 bases, J lost 11 bases, and 12 bases stayed unmatched. As regards this clone: Its antigen remains unidentified.

The PCR employed 60 Vbeta primers together with 13 Jbeta primers. This table comes from immunoSEQ multiplex PCR, and its TCRdb copy is limited to in-frame clones, with some not included. The top ten clones hold 0.65% to 0.75% of a sample with 150,000 to 200,000 clones, about 80% of them seen once. The sequenced sample consisted of PBMCs. The TCR sequence derives from a boy between 10 and 17 years old in good health and CMV-seronegative. This chain joins TRBV4-1 and TRBJ1-6; 8 bases agree with TRBD1. CDR3 sequence (DNA): TGCGCCAGCAGCCAGGACAAGACAGGGGTTTACGCACCCCTCCACTTT. Translation gives CASSQDKTGVYAPLHF.